This T cell receptor beta chain comes out of a study of T cells after posttransplantation cyclophosphamide. A marrow graft followed busulfan-fludarabine conditioning, with cyclophosphamide on days +3 and +4. Looked up from germline, CDR1 is SQVTM and CDR2 is ANQGSEA. CDR3 size: 12 residues. Measured with immunoSEQ multiplex PCR; TCRdb has only the in-frame clones, and not every one. This sample has 5,900 or so clones and no singletons, with approximately 15% in the ten largest. Findings of the study overall: Skin or GI-infiltrating T cells shared few TRB sequences with blood. Later post-transplant blood repertoires were often dominated by donor CD8+ memory clones.

On this clone: The antigen remains unidentified.

The receptor's source is a female patient under 45 who received an allogeneic stem cell transplant from an unrelated donor, was CMV-positive, and had acute and chronic GVHD. Among the T cells, some may be from the graft donor. The input for sequencing was PBMCs, taken after allogeneic stem cell transplant with posttransplant cyclophosphamide. V and J are TRBV29-1 and TRBJ2-5; weak D call: TRBD1 (6 bases). The last part of the DNA fits TRBJ2-7 better; the J call may be wrong. CDR3 DNA sequence: TGCAGCGCCGGGACAAAAGTCGGCGAGCAGTACTTC. It codes for CSAGTKVGEQYF.